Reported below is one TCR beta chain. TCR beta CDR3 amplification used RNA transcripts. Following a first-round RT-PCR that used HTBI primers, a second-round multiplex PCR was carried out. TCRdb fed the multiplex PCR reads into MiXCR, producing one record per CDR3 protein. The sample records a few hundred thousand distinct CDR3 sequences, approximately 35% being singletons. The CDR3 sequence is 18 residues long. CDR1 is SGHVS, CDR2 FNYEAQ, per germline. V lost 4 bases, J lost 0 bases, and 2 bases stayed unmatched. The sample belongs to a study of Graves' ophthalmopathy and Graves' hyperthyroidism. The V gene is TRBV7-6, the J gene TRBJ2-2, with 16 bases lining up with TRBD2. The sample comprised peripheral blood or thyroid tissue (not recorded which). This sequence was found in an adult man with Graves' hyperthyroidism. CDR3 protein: CASSWGTSGRANTGELFF. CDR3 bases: TGTGCCAGCAGCTGGGGGACTAGCGGGAGGGCGAACACCGGGGAGCTGTTTTTT.